The T cell receptor (beta chain) described here comes from a study of blood T cell repertoires in COVID-19 (TCRdb year 2020). As for the study more broadly: Samples from collaborators originated in the United States, Italy and Spain and spanned both the acute and convalescent phases of COVID-19. The material from the prospective study consisted of cDNA or gDNA derived from T cells, B-cell-depleted T cells, or PBMCs. Where available, HLA class I and class II types were obtained from metadata supplied by the sample provider rather than from assay-based typing. Subjects who had been exposed to COVID-19, were actively infected with it, or had recovered from it provided the deeply sampled blood TCRbeta repertoires that made up the dataset. The repertoires were released in a freely available public database meant as a resource for research on the immune response to SARS-CoV-2. Samples were obtained from the ongoing ImmuneRACE study (first 160 participants) and from 1,000 to 1,500 subjects provided by 6 global collaborators. Sample metadata almost always included a de-identified subject ID, COVID-19 status, age in years and sex.

Participants in the prospective study were aged roughly 18 to 89 years, lived in more than 20 United States geographic areas, and enrolled through a virtual design. Cohort assignment in the prospective study relied on participant-reported clinical history from a screening survey and a study questionnaire. Recovered participants in ImmuneRACE Cohort 3 were defined by two consecutive negative NP/OP PCR tests, clearance by a healthcare professional, or resolution of symptoms. Each participant in the prospective study had whole blood, serum and a nasopharyngeal or oropharyngeal swab collected by mobile phlebotomists. Over a roughly 2-month period, participants in the prospective study had the option of providing additional blood draws and questionnaires. Prospective study blood samples were shipped either frozen or at room temperature before DNA extraction. The immunoSEQ Assay, a bias-controlled multiplex PCR, was used to amplify TCRbeta CDR3 regions from genomic DNA. The study's own analysis went as follows. Within the assay, amplification of reference gene primers was used to estimate how many nucleated cells each sample contained. Sequence reads were collapsed and filtered to measure the absolute abundance of every unique TCRbeta CDR3 rearrangement. For each sample, productive Simpson clonality was calculated as the square root of Simpson's diversity index over productive rearrangements. TCRdb stores this immuneACCESS table with in-frame sequences only. Part of the clones is absent; in the studies checked, under half of the shortfall reflects unresolved V genes, and no reason is known for the rest. That table furnishes V, J and clone size, whereas the DNA furnished D and trimming. Here the sample has a few hundred thousand clones; about four fifths occur a single time. Of the sample, around 3.6% is held by the ten largest clones.

What the authors observed across the whole study: Clinical and demographic metadata were provided uncurated, with the amount varying by source and participant.

As for this clone: The target of this receptor is not known. Base qualities are not recorded, but no much larger clone differs from it by a single base.

V lost 6 bases and J lost 4 bases; the stretch between them is 15 bases long. CDR1 and CDR2 are read off the germline V gene as MNHEY and SVGAGI. The CDR3 has 14 amino acids, counting the end cysteine and phenylalanine. The only DNA kept is the CDR3, 42 bases in frame from the first base. The sequence was collected from a man between 50 and 59 years old who had recovered from COVID-19. Recombination joined TRBV6-5 with TRBJ1-1; a confident D gene designation cannot be given. Material for sequencing was PBMCs or T cells enriched from blood (not recorded which). CDR3 loop: CASSLNGVSTEAFF. The nucleotides are TGTGCCAGCAGCCTAAACGGGGTTTCCACTGAAGCTTTCTTT.